This T cell receptor (beta chain) was identified in a study of blood T cell repertoires in COVID-19. Whole-study context: Sites in the United States, Italy and Spain provided acute and convalescent COVID-19 samples. T cells, B-cell-depleted T cells, or PBMCs supplied cDNA or gDNA.

Authors' analysis steps: Scientists estimated how many nucleated cells there were by amplifying reference gene primers. TCRdb keeps only in-frame clones here, not all; method: immunoSEQ multiplex PCR. The V and J calls and clone size come from that table; D and trimming were worked out from the DNA. The profile shows hundreds of thousands of clones, 85% to 90% of them singletons. The clonotype was recovered from a young man who had recovered from COVID-19. Sequenced sample: PBMCs or T cells enriched from blood (not recorded which).

The CDR3 is CASRAGGGGPRQETQYF. CDR3 DNA sequence: TGTGCCAGCAGGGCTGGGGGAGGCGGACCTAGACAAGAGACCCAGTACTTC. The rearrangement uses TRBV28 and TRBJ2-5; the D gene is possibly TRBD2 (6 bases). Germline V gene data show CDR1 as MDHEN and CDR2 as SYDVKM. Trimming left V 6 bases short and J 2 bases short, with 22 bases between. The CDR3 loop spans 17 amino acids.